This T cell receptor (beta chain) was obtained from a study of blood T cell repertoires in COVID-19. As for the study in general: Collection of acute and convalescent COVID-19 samples took place in the United States, Italy and Spain. The analysed material was cDNA or gDNA that came from T cells, B-cell-depleted T cells, or PBMCs.

The CDR3 loop spans 14 amino acids. Trimming removed 4 bases from V and 4 bases from J, with 8 bases in between. Germline CDR1 reads SEHNR; CDR2 reads FQNEAQ (reference sequence). Original handling: Amplifying reference gene primers gave estimates of nucleated cell counts. TCRdb keeps only in-frame clones here, not all; method: immunoSEQ multiplex PCR. Clonal size and the V and J genes are those of that table, whereas D and trimming came from the DNA. The sample gives tens of thousands of clones, more than 65% of which show up once; 28% is in the top ten. The TCR comes from an elderly woman with active or convalescent COVID-19. The material sequenced was peripheral blood. The chain is built from TRBV7-9 and TRBJ1-6; no reliable D call. CDR3: CASSSDGYNSPLHF. The CDR3 DNA is TGTGCCAGCAGCTCCGACGGGTATAATTCACCCCTCCACTTT.